The T cell receptor (beta chain) under discussion was sequenced for a study of shared clonotypes between healthy human individuals. Whole-study results and caveats: Even with large depth, rarefaction showed that sorted-subset sequencing was incomplete.

For sorted subsets, about 200 ng DNA per replicate equaled 30,000 or so T cell genomes. Generated by immunoSEQ multiplex PCR, the TCRdb table keeps only in-frame clones and is missing some. This table has about 1.4 million clones, around 97% appearing once. The V gene end was trimmed by 2 bases and the J gene end by 5 bases; junction bases not matched to a gene: 5. The CDR3 sequence is 16 residues long. In germline, CDR1 is MGHDK, CDR2 SYGVNS. The study drew its donors from healthy HIV-negative adults without recent acute infections or vaccinations. It was into CD45RA+ naive and CD45RA-negative memory subsets that the CD4+ cells were split. Concerning this clone itself: No antigen is known for it.

The receptor was isolated from a young man in good health. Sequencing used naive CD4+ T cells sorted from blood. This sample's subset: CD45RA+ positively selected. The V and J genes are TRBV25-1 and TRBJ1-4; 10 bases agree with TRBD1. The CDR3 coding sequence is TGTGCCAGCAGTGAAATAGCGGGACAGGGGAATGAAAAACTGTTTTTT. Translation gives CASSEIAGQGNEKLFF.